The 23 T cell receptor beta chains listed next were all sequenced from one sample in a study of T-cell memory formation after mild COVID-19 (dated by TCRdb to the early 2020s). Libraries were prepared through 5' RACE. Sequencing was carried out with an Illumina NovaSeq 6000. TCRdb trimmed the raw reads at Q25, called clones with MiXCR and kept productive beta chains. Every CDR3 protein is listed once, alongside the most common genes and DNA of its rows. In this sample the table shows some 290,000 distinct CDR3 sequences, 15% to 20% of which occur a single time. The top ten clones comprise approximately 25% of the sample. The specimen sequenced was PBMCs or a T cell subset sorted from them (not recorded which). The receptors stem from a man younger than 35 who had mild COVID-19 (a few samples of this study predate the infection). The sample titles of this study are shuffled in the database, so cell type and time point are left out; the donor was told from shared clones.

In DNA, the CDR3 is TGTGCCAGCAGCTTAAACGGCAGGCAAGAGACCCAGTACTTC. Protein product: CASSLNGRQETQYF. The chain has TRBV11-1 and TRBJ2-5; D is unclear. The CDR3 length is 14 residues. Per germline, CDR1 SGHAT and CDR2 FQDESV (reference sequence). The V end lost 2 bases, the J end lost 2 bases, and 9 bases lay between the germline ends.

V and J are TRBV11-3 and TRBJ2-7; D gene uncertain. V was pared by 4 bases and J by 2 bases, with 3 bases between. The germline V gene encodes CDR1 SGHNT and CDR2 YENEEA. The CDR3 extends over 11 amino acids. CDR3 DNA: TGTGCCAGCAGCTACACCTACGAGCAGTACTTC. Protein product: CASSYTYEQYF.

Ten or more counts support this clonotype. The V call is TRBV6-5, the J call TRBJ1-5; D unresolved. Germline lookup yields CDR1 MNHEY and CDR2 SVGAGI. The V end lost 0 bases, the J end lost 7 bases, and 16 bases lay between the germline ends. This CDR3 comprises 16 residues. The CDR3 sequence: CASSYSSPWSGQPQHF. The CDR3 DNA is TGTGCCAGCAGTTACTCATCCCCGTGGTCTGGCCAGCCCCAGCATTTT.

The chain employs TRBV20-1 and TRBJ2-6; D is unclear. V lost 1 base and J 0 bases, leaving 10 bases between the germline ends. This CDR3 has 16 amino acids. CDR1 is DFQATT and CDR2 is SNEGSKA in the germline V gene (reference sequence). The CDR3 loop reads CSARVPIDSGANVLTF. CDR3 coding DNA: TGCAGTGCTAGAGTTCCAATAGACTCTGGGGCCAACGTCCTGACTTTC.

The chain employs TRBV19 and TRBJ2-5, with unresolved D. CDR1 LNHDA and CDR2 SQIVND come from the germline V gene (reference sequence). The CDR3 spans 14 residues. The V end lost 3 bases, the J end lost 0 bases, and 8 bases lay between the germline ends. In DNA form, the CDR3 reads TGTGCCAGTAGTATCTCCGGACACCAAGAGACCCAGTACTTC. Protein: CASSISGHQETQYF.

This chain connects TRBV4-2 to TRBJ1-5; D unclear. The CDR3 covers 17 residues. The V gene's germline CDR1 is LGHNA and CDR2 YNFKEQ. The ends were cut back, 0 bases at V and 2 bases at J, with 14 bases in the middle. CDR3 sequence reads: CASSQDPGTMGNQPQHF. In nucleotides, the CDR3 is TGTGCCAGCAGCCAAGATCCAGGCACCATGGGCAATCAGCCCCAGCATTTT.

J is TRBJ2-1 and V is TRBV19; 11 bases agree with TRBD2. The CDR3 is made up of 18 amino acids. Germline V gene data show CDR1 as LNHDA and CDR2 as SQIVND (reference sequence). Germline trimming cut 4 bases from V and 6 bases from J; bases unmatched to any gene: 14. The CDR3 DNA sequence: TGTGCCAGTAGTACCAGTCCCTTCTTAGCGGGGGGGTCCAATGAGCAGTTCTTC. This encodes CASSTSPFLAGGSNEQFF.

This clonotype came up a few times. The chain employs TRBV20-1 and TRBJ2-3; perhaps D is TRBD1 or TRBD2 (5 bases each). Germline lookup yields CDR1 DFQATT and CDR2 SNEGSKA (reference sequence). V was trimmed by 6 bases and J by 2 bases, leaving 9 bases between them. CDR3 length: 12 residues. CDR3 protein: CSATGTTDTQYF. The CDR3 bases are TGCAGTGCCACCGGGACCACAGATACGCAGTATTTT.

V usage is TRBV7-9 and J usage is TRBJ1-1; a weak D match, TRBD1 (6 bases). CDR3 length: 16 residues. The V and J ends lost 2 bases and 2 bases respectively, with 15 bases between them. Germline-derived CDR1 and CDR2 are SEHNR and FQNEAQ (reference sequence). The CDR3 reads CASSLFRDTFNTEAFF. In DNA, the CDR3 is TGTGCCAGCAGCTTATTTCGGGACACCTTCAACACTGAAGCTTTCTTT. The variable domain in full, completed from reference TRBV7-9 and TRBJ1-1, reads DTGVSQNPRHKITKRGQNVTFRCDPISEHNRLYWYRQTLGQGPEFLTYFQNEAQLEKSRLLSDRFSAERPKGSFSTLEIQRTEQGDSAMYLCASSLFRDTFNTEAFFGQGTRLTVV.

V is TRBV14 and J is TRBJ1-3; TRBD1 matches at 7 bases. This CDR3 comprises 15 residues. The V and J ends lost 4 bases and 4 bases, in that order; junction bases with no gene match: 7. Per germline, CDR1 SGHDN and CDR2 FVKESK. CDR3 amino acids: CASSPSTGIGNTIYF. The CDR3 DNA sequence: TGTGCCAGCAGCCCCTCGACAGGGATCGGAAACACCATATATTTT.

The CDR3, as DNA: TGCGCCAGCAGCCAGACTAGTAACACCGGGGAGCTGTTTTTT. Protein product: CASSQTSNTGELFF. V gene TRBV4-1 combines with J gene TRBJ2-2, with D possibly TRBD2 on 6 matching bases. There are 14 residues in the CDR3. Between the trimmed V and J ends, which lost 3 bases and 2 bases, there was a span of 7 bases. Germline V lookup: CDR1 MGHRA, CDR2 YSYEKL.

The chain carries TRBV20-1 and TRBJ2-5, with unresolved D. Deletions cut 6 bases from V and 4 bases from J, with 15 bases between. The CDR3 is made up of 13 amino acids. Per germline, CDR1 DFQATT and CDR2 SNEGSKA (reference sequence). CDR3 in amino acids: CSAQNLHSETQYF. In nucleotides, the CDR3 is TGCAGTGCCCAGAACCTACACTCAGAGACCCAGTACTTC.

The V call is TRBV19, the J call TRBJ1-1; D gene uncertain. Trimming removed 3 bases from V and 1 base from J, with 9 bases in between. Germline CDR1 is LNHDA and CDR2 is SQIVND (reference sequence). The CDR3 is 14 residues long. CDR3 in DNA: TGTGCCAGTAGTATCCTCCCCGGGAACACTGAAGCTTTCTTT. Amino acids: CASSILPGNTEAFF.

In DNA form, the CDR3 reads TGTGCCATCAGTGCAGGGTTCGAGCAGTACGTC. It specifies CAISAGFEQYV. V is TRBV10-3 and J is TRBJ2-7, with D possibly matching TRBD1 (5 bases). The CDR3 has 11 amino acids. Germline assignment: CDR1 ENHRY and CDR2 SYGVKD. Deletions cut 4 bases from V and 6 bases from J, with 7 bases between.

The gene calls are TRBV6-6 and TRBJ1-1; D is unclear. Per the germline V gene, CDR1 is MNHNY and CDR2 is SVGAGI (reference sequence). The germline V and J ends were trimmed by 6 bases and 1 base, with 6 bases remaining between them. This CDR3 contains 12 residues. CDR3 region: CASRESNTEAFF. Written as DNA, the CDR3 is TGTGCCAGCAGGGAGTCGAACACTGAAGCTTTCTTT.

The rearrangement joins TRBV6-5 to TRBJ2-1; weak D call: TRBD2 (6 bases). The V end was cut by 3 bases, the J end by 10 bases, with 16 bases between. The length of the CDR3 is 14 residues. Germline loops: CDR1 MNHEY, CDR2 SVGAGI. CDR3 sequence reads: CASSYGGNRREQFF. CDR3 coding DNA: TGTGCCAGCAGTTATGGAGGGAATAGAAGGGAGCAGTTCTTC.

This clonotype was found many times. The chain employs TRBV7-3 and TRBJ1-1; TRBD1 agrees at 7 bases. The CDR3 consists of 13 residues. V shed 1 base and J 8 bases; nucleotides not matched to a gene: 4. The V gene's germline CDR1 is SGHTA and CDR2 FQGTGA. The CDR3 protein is CASSLMAGGEAFF. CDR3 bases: TGTGCCAGCAGCTTAATGGCAGGGGGAGAAGCTTTCTTT.

The DNA of the CDR3 is TGTGCCAGCAGCTTGGATGTTTACAATGAGCAGTTCTTC. Translating it yields CASSLDVYNEQFF. This chain connects TRBV5-5 to TRBJ2-1; no firm D call. CDR1 and CDR2 (germline): SGHKS, YYEKEE (reference sequence). This CDR3 region has 13 residues. Trimming took 0 bases from V and 4 from J, leaving 5 bases between them.

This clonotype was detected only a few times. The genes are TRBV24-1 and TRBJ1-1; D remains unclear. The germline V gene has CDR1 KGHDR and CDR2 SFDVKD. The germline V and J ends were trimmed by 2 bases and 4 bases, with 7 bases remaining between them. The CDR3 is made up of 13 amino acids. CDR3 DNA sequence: TGTGCCACCAGTGATTCCATGGGCACTGAAGCTTTCTTT. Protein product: CATSDSMGTEAFF.

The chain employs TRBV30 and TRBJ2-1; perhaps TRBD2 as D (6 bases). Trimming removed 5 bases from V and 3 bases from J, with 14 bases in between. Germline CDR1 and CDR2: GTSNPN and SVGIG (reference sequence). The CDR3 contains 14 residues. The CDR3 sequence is CAWATRGRYNEQFF. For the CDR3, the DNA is TGTGCCTGGGCGACTAGGGGCCGCTACAATGAGCAGTTCTTC. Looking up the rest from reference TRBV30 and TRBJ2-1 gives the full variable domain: SQTIHQWPATLVQPVGSPLSLECTVEGTSNPNLYWYRQAAGRGLQLLFYSVGIGQISSEVPQNLSASRPQDRQFILSSKKLLLSDSGFYLCAWATRGRYNEQFFGPGTRLTVL.

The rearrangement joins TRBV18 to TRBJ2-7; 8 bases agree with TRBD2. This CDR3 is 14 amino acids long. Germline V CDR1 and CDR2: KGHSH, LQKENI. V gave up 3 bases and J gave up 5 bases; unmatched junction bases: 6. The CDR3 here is CASSPPGGGNEQYF. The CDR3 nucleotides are TGTGCCAGCTCACCCCCCGGGGGGGGCAACGAGCAGTACTTC.

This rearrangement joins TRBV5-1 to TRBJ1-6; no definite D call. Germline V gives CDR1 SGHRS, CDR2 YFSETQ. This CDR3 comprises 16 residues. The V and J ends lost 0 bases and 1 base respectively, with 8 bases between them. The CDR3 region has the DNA TGCGCCAGCAGCTTGGTTGGGTCATCCTATAATTCACCCCTCCACTTT. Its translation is CASSLVGSSYNSPLHF.

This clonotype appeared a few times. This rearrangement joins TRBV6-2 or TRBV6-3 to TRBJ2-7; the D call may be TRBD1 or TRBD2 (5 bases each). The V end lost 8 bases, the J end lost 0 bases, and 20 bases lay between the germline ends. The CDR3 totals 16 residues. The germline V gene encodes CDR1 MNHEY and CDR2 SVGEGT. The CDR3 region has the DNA TGTGCCAGCCGGGTCTCGGGACGACATAGCTCCTACGAGCAGTACTTC. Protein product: CASRVSGRHSSYEQYF.